This T cell receptor (beta chain) was identified during a study of cytomegalovirus exposure and HLA in healthy donors. The CDR3 extends over 13 amino acids. The germline V gene encodes CDR1 MNHNS and CDR2 SASEGT. V was shortened by 7 bases and J by 1 base, with 10 bases between the two germline ends. PCR primers comprised 60 Vbeta and 13 Jbeta primers. Here immunoSEQ multiplex PCR was the method, and the copy in TCRdb shows in-frame clones only, minus some. The sample has 150,000 to 200,000 clones; over 60% are singletons. Sequenced: PBMCs. The clonotype originates from a woman between 35 and 50 years old in good health and CMV-seronegative. The rearrangement uses TRBV6-1 and TRBJ2-5; a possible D gene is TRBD1 (6 bases). The DNA of the CDR3 is TGTGCCAGCACGGGACATGCCCAAGAGACCCAGTACTTC. Amino acid sequence: CASTGHAQETQYF.